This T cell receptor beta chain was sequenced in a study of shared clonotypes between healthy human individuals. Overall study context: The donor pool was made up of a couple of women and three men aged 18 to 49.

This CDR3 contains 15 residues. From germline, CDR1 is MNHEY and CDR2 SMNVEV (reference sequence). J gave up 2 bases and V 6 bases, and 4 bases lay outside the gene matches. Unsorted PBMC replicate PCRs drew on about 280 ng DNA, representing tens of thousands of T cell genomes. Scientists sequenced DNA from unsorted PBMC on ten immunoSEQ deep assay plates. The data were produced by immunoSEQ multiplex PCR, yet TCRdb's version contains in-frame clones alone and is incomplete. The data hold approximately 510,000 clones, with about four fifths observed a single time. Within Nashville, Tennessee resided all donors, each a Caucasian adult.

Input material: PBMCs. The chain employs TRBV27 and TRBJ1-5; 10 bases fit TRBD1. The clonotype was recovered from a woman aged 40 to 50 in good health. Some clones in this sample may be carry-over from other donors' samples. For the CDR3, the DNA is TGTGCCAGCAGACCCGGGACAGGGGGCAATCAGCCCCAGCATTTT. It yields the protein CASRPGTGGNQPQHF.